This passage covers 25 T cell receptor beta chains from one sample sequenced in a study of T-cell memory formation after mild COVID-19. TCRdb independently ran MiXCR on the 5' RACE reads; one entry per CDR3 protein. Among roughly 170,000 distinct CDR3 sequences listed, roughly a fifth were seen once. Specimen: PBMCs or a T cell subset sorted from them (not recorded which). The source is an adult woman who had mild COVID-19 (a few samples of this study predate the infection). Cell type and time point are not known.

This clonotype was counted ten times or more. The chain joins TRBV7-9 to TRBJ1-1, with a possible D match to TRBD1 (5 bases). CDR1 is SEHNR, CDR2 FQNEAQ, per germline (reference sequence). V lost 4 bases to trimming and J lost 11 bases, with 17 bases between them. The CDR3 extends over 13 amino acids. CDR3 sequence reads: CASSSPLGTRAFF. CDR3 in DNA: TGTGCCAGCAGCTCCCCCCTCGGGACCCGGGCTTTCTTT.

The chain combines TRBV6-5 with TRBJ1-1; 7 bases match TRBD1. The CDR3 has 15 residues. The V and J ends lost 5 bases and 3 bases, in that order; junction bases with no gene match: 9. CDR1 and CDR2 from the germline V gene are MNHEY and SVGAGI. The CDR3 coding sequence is TGTGCCAGCAGTAAGACAGGGCCAGGGGACACTGAAGCTTTCTTT. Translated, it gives CASSKTGPGDTEAFF.

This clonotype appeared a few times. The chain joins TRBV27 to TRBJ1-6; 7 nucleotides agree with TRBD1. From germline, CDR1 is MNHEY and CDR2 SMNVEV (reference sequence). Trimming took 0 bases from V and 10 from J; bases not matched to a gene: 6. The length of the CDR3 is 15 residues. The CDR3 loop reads CASSLSTGSGSPLHF. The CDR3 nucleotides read TGTGCCAGCAGTTTATCGACAGGGTCTGGCTCACCCCTCCACTTT.

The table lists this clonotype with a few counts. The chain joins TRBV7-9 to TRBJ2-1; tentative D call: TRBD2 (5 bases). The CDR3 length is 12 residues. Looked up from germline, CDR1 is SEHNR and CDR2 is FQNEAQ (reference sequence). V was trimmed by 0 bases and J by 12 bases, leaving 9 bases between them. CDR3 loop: CASSLATIGQFF. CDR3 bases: TGTGCCAGCAGCTTAGCGACTATTGGGCAGTTCTTC.

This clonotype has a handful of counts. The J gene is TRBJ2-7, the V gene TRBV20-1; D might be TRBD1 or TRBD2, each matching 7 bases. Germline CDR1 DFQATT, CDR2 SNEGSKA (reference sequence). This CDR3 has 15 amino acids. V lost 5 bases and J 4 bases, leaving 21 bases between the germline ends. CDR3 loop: CSAPAGTVDPYEQYF. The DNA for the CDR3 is TGCAGTGCTCCAGCGGGGACAGTGGATCCTTACGAGCAGTACTTC.

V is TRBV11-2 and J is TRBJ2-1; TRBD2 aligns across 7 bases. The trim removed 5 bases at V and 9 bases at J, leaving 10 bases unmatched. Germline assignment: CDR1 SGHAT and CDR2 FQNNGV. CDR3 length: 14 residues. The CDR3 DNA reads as TGTGCCAGCAGCCCGGGAGGACCGCGAGGTGAGCAGTTCTTC. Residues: CASSPGGPRGEQFF. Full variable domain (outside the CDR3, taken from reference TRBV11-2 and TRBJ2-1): EAGVAQSPRYKIIEKRQSVAFWCNPISGHATLYWYQQILGQGPKLLIQFQNNGVVDDSQLPKDRFSAERLKGVDSTLKIQPAKLEDSAVYLCASSPGGPRGEQFFGPGTRLTVL.

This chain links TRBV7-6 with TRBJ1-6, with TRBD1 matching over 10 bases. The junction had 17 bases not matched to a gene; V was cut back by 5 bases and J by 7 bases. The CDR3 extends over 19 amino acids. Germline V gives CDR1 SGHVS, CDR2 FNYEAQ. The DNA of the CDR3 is TGTGCCAGCAGCCCCAACCCCGGGACAGGGGCGTTCTCCAATTCACCCCTCCACTTT. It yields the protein CASSPNPGTGAFSNSPLHF.

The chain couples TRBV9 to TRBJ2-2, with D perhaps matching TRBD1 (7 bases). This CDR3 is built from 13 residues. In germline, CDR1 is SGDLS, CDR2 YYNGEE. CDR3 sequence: CASGGWNTGELFF. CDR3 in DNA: TGTGCTTCAGGGGGGTGGAACACCGGGGAGCTGTTTTTT. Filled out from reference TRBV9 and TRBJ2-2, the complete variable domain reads DSGVTQTPKHLITATGQRVTLRCSPRSGDLSVYWYQQSLDQGLQFLIQYYNGEERAKGNILERFSAQQFPDLHSELNLSSLELGDSALYFCASGGWNTGELFFGEGSRLTVL.

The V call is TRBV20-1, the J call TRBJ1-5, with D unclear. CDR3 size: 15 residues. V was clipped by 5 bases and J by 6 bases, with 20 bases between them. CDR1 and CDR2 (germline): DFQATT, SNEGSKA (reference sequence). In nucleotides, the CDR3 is TGCAGTGCTCCCCTCGAAGACTTCGGCATTCAGCCCCAGCATTTT. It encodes CSAPLEDFGIQPQHF.

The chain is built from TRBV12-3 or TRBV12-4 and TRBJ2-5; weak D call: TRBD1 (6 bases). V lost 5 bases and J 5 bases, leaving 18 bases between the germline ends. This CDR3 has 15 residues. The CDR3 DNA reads TGTGCCAGCAGTGGACTCGGGACACCTCACGAGACCCAGTACTTC. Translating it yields CASSGLGTPHETQYF.

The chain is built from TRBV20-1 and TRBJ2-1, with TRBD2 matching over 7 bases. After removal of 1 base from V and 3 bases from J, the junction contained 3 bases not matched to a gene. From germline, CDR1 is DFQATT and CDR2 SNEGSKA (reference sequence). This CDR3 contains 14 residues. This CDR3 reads CSARVAGFYNEQFF. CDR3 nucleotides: TGCAGTGCTAGAGTAGCGGGTTTCTACAATGAGCAGTTCTTC.

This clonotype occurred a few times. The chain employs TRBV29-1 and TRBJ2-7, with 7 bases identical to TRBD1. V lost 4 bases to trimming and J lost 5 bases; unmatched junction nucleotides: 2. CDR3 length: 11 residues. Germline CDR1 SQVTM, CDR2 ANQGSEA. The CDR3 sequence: CSVGQGHEQYF. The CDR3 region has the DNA TGCAGCGTTGGACAGGGTCACGAGCAGTACTTC.

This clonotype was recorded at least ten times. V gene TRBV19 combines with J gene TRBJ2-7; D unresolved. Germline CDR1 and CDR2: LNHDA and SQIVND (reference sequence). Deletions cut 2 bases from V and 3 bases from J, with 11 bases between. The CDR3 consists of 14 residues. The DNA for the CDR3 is TGTGCCAGTAGTATAAGAGGCATGGGCTACGAGCAGTACTTC. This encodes CASSIRGMGYEQYF.

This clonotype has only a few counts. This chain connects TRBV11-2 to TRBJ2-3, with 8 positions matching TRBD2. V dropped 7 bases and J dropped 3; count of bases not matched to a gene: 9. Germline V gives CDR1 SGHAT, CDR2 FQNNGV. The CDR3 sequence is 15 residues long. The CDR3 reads CASNLAGTRTDTQYF. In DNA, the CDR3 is TGTGCCAGCAACCTAGCGGGTACTCGGACAGATACGCAGTATTTT.

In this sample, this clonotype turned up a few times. The CDR3 DNA is TGTGCCAGTAGTATTTCGGACAGTTTGAACACTGAAGCTTTCTTT. As protein: CASSISDSLNTEAFF. This sequence joins TRBV19 and TRBJ1-1; TRBD1 is a possible D gene (6 bases). Germline CDR1 LNHDA, CDR2 SQIVND (reference sequence). The CDR3 runs 15 residues. V dropped 3 bases and J dropped 0 bases, with 11 bases sitting between them.

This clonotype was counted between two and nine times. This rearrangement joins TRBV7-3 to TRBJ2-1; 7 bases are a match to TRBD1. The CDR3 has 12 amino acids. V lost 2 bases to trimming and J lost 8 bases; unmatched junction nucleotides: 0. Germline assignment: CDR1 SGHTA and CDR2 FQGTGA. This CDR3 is CASSLGTDEQFF. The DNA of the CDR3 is TGTGCCAGCAGCTTAGGGACAGATGAGCAGTTCTTC.

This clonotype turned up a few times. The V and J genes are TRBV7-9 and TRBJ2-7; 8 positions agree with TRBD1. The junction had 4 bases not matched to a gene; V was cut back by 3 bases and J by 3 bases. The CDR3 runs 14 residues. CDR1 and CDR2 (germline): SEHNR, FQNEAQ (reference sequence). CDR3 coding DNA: TGTGCCAGCAGCTTCGGGACAGGATACTACGAGCAGTACTTC. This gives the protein CASSFGTGYYEQYF. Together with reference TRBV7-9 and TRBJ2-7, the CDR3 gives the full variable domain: DTGVSQNPRHKITKRGQNVTFRCDPISEHNRLYWYRQTLGQGPEFLTYFQNEAQLEKSRLLSDRFSAERPKGSFSTLEIQRTEQGDSAMYLCASSFGTGYYEQYFGPGTRLTVT.

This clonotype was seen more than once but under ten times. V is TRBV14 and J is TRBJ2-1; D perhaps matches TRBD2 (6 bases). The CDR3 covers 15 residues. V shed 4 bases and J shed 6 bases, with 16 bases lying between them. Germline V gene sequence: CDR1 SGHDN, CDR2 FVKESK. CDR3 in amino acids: CASSLPRVGGNEQFF. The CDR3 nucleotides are TGTGCCAGCAGCCTACCCAGGGTCGGGGGCAATGAGCAGTTCTTC.

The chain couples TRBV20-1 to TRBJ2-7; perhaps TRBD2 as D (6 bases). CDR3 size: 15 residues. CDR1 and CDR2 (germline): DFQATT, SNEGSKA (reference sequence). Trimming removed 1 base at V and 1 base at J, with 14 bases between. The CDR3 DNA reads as TGCAGTGCTAGAGCGTGGGACTTGCCATCCTACGAGCAGTACTTC. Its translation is CSARAWDLPSYEQYF.

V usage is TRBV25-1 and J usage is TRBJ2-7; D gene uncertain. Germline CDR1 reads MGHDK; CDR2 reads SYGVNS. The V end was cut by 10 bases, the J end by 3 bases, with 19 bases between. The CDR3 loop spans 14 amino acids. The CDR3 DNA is TGTGCCACCCGAGGCGTGACAAACGTCTACGAGCAGTACTTC. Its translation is CATRGVTNVYEQYF.

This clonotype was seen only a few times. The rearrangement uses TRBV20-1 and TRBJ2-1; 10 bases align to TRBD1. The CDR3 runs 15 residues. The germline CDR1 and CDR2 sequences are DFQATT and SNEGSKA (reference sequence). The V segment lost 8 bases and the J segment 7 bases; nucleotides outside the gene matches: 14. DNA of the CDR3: TGCAGTATCGATACTTCGGGACAGGGGAGGAATGAGCAGTTCTTC. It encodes CSIDTSGQGRNEQFF.

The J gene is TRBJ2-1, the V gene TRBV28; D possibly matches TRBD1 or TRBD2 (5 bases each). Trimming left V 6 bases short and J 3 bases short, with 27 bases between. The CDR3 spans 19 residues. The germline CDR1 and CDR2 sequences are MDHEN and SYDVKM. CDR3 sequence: CASSPWETVARLGYNEQFF. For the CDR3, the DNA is TGTGCCAGCAGCCCGTGGGAGACAGTAGCACGTTTGGGCTACAATGAGCAGTTCTTC.

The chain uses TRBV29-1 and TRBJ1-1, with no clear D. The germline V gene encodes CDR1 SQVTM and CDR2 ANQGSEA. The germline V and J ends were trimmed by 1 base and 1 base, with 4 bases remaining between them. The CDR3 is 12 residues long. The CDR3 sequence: CSVEAGNTEAFF. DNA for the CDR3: TGCAGCGTTGAAGCAGGGAACACTGAAGCTTTCTTT.

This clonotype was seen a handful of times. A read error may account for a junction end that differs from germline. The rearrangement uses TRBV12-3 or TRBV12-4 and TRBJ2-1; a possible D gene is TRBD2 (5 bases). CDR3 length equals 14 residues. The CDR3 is CASSLAMPTGEQFF. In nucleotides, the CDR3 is TGTGCCAGCAGTCTAGCAATGCCTACCGGTGAGCAGTTCTTC.

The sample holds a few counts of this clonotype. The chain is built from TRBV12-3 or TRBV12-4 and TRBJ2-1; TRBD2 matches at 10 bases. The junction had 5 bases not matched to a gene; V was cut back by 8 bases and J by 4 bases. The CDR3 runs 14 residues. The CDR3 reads CASLPGLAYNEQFF. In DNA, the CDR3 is TGTGCCAGCTTGCCGGGACTAGCGTACAATGAGCAGTTCTTC.